Presented here are 23 T cell receptor beta chains from one specimen sequenced in a study of blood T cells in healthy people across ages (dated by TCRdb to about 2015). To prepare the library, 5' RACE was applied. The sequencing machine was an Illumina HiSeq 2500. A second roughly 6 to 11 cycle PCR used a sample-barcoded 5' primer and a J-beta primer mix. The public reads were reanalyzed by TCRdb: fastp trimming at Q25, MiXCR alignment, in-frame beta chains only. Rows with a matching CDR3 protein are joined into one entry that keeps the most common DNA and genes. Here the sample has about 1.4 million distinct CDR3 sequences; around 55% occur a single time. 6.5% to 8% of the sample belongs to the ten largest clones. Sequenced sample: blood. Every receptor here comes from a man between 18 and 35 years old in good health.

The rearrangement joins TRBV20-1 to TRBJ1-1; D unresolved. The CDR3 consists of 12 residues. CDR1 and CDR2 from the germline V gene are DFQATT and SNEGSKA (reference sequence). Trimming left V 0 bases short and J 8 bases short, with 10 bases between. The CDR3 loop reads CSARDMTYEAFF. The CDR3 DNA reads TGCAGTGCTAGAGATATGACCTACGAAGCTTTCTTT.

This clonotype was counted a few times. The chain employs TRBV27 and TRBJ1-2; D perhaps matches TRBD1 (6 bases). The germline CDR1 and CDR2 sequences are MNHEY and SMNVEV (reference sequence). This CDR3 contains 14 residues. V was pared by 0 bases and J by 7 bases, with 12 bases between. CDR3 bases: TGTGCCAGCAGTTTATCGGGACAAGGGACTGGCTACACCTTC. Its protein is CASSLSGQGTGYTF.

The chain has TRBV27 and TRBJ1-3; D remains unclear. The length of the CDR3 is 14 residues. With 6 bases removed from V and 0 bases from J, the gap between germline ends came to 9 bases. Germline V gives CDR1 MNHEY, CDR2 SMNVEV (reference sequence). CDR3 amino acids: CASSPGVSGNTIYF. CDR3 in DNA: TGTGCCAGCAGCCCTGGGGTCTCTGGAAACACCATATATTTT.

The chain couples TRBV4-2 to TRBJ2-5; tentatively, D is TRBD1 or TRBD2 (5 bases each). The J call may be incorrect, as the DNA end agrees better with TRBJ2-7. This CDR3 is built from 13 residues. Germline V gene lookup returns CDR1 LGHNA and CDR2 YNFKEQ. The CDR3 here is CASSTIEGYEQYF. CDR3 DNA sequence: TGTGCCAGCAGCACTATAGAGGGGTACGAGCAGTACTTC.

This chain uses TRBV7-9 with TRBJ2-5; no reliable D call. The V end lost 0 bases, the J end lost 4 bases, and 9 bases lay between the germline ends. The CDR3 has 14 residues. Germline-derived CDR1 and CDR2 are SEHNR and FQNEAQ (reference sequence). The DNA of the CDR3 is TGTGCCAGCAGCTTAGCGGGTCCCGGAGAGACCCAGTACTTC. Translated: CASSLAGPGETQYF. The variable domain in full, with the rest retrieved from reference TRBV7-9 and TRBJ2-5, is DTGVSQNPRHKITKRGQNVTFRCDPISEHNRLYWYRQTLGQGPEFLTYFQNEAQLEKSRLLSDRFSAERPKGSFSTLEIQRTEQGDSAMYLCASSLAGPGETQYFGPGTRLLVL.

The chain couples TRBV7-9 to TRBJ2-5; 9 bases are a match to TRBD1. With 6 bases clipped from V and 1 base from J, the junction kept 3 bases outside the gene matches. The CDR3 runs 14 residues. Germline CDR1 SEHNR, CDR2 FQNEAQ (reference sequence). CDR3: CASSHRGLQETQYF. The CDR3 DNA reads as TGTGCCAGCAGTCACAGGGGGCTCCAAGAGACCCAGTACTTC.

The genes are TRBV12-3 or TRBV12-4 and TRBJ1-4; 8 bases are a match to TRBD1. Unmatched junction bases numbered 10, after V lost 6 bases and J lost 7 bases. The CDR3 consists of 15 residues. The CDR3 loop reads CASSEYTGGGEKLFF. In nucleotides, the CDR3 is TGTGCCAGCAGCGAATATACAGGGGGGGGTGAAAAACTGTTTTTT.

This clonotype was counted a few times. V usage is TRBV7-9 and J usage is TRBJ2-7; 7 bases are a match to TRBD2. The CDR3 covers 13 residues. The V gene end was trimmed by 4 bases and the J gene end by 7 bases; junction bases not matched to a gene: 7. The germline CDR1 and CDR2 sequences are SEHNR and FQNEAQ (reference sequence). DNA of the CDR3: TGTGCCAGCAGCTCCCGACTAGCTCCTGAGCAGTACTTC. The encoded protein is CASSSRLAPEQYF.

This sequence joins TRBV6-6 and TRBJ2-7; no clear D gene. CDR1 MNHNY and CDR2 SVGAGI come from the germline V gene (reference sequence). The CDR3 runs to 14 residues. Trimming left V 8 bases short and J 0 bases short, with 14 bases between. DNA for the CDR3: TGTGCCAGCGGTCCGGCAGGCGTCTCCTACGAGCAGTACTTC. This translates into CASGPAGVSYEQYF.

This clonotype has a single count. The rearrangement links TRBV29-1 to TRBJ2-1, with 10 nucleotides matching TRBD2. Germline CDR1 is SQVTM and CDR2 is ANQGSEA. This CDR3 has 11 residues. V lost 4 bases and J lost 9; bases outside the gene matches: 0. CDR3 sequence (DNA): TGCAGCGTTGGGACTAGCGGTGAGCAGTTCTTC. It codes for CSVGTSGEQFF.

The chain links TRBV15 to TRBJ1-4; possibly TRBD1 for D (5 bases). The CDR3 has 12 amino acids. Per the germline V gene, CDR1 is LNHNV and CDR2 is YYDKDF (reference sequence). V shed 6 bases and J shed 5 bases, with 7 bases lying between them. CDR3 amino acids: CATRGENEKLFF. In DNA form, the CDR3 reads TGTGCCACCAGAGGGGAAAATGAAAAACTGTTTTTT.

The chain employs TRBV29-1 and TRBJ2-1; tentatively, D is TRBD2 (6 bases). The CDR3 totals 11 residues. Germline loops: CDR1 SQVTM, CDR2 ANQGSEA. V gave up 4 bases and J gave up 9 bases, with 10 bases separating them. CDR3: CSVAGDFEQFF. The CDR3, as DNA: TGCAGCGTTGCGGGAGATTTTGAGCAGTTCTTC.

A remark on this clonotype: A junction end diverges from the germline sequence, so it may reflect a read error. The chain combines TRBV5-5 with TRBJ2-1, with a possible D match to TRBD2 (5 bases). The CDR3 is 14 residues long. The germline CDR1 and CDR2 sequences are SGHKS and YYEKEE (reference sequence). The CDR3 loop is CASRLAPTGDEQFF. For the CDR3, the DNA is TGTGCCAGCAGATTGGCACCCACCGGGGATGAGCAGTTCTTC.

The V call is TRBV7-9, the J call TRBJ1-2; D is uncertain. Trimming removed 0 bases at V and 0 bases at J, with 8 bases between. Germline loops: CDR1 SEHNR, CDR2 FQNEAQ (reference sequence). The CDR3 consists of 15 residues. CDR3 amino acids: CASSLARQPNYGYTF. The DNA of the CDR3 is TGTGCCAGCAGCTTAGCGCGTCAGCCTAACTATGGCTACACCTTC.

The chain employs TRBV2 and TRBJ1-2; 7 bases are a match to TRBD1. This CDR3 has 14 residues. Germline V CDR1 and CDR2: SNHLY, FYNNEI. J gave up 3 bases and V 7 bases, and 8 bases lay outside the gene matches. The CDR3 coding sequence is TGTGCCAGCATAGGACAGGTAAAAGACTATGGCTACACCTTC. Translation: CASIGQVKDYGYTF.

CDR3 DNA sequence: TGTGCCAGCAGCTCACAACAGACCCAGTACTTC. It translates to CASSSQQTQYF. J is TRBJ2-4 and V is TRBV28; D is ambiguous. The J call could be wrong; TRBJ2-5 is a better fit for the DNA end. The CDR3 has 11 residues. Germline V CDR1 and CDR2: MDHEN, SYDVKM.

This chain joins TRBV12-3 or TRBV12-4 and TRBJ2-5, with D unresolved. The germline V and J ends were trimmed by 5 bases and 7 bases, with 14 bases remaining between them. The CDR3 consists of 13 residues. CDR3 loop: CASSLPGIWTQYF. The CDR3 nucleotides are TGTGCCAGCAGTCTGCCTGGCATTTGGACCCAGTACTTC.

This chain uses TRBV2 with TRBJ2-4; weak D call: TRBD1 (6 bases). The CDR3 is 15 amino acids. Trimming took off 6 bases at V and 6 bases at J, with 18 bases between the two ends. Germline CDR1 reads SNHLY; CDR2 reads FYNNEI. Here the CDR3 DNA reads TGTGCCAGCAGCGATATCCGGGACACCCTAAACATTCAGTACTTC. It is translated as CASSDIRDTLNIQYF.

The chain links TRBV7-6 to TRBJ2-1; D is possibly TRBD1 (5 bases). Trimming took off 5 bases at V and 4 bases at J, with 9 bases between the two ends. Per the germline V gene, CDR1 is SGHVS and CDR2 is FNYEAQ. The length of the CDR3 is 13 residues. The CDR3: CASSGYRYNEQFF. DNA of the CDR3: TGTGCCAGCAGCGGGTACAGGTACAATGAGCAGTTCTTC.

The chain is built from TRBV25-1 and TRBJ2-5; tentatively, D is TRBD2 (6 bases). The J call may be wrong; the DNA end is better matched by TRBJ2-7. CDR3 length: 11 residues. Germline loops: CDR1 MGHDK, CDR2 SYGVNS. CDR3 amino acids: CASYAGGEQYF. In DNA, the CDR3 is TGTGCCAGCTATGCCGGGGGCGAGCAGTACTTC.

The J gene is TRBJ2-3, the V gene TRBV5-1, with D possibly called TRBD1 or TRBD2 (5 bases each). The CDR3 loop spans 16 amino acids. The germline gives CDR1 SGHRS, CDR2 YFSETQ. Between the trimmed V and J ends, which lost 4 bases and 3 bases, there was a span of 18 bases. The CDR3 spells CASSPLGPSLTDTQYF. The DNA of the CDR3 is TGCGCCAGCAGCCCGTTGGGACCCTCCCTTACAGATACGCAGTATTTT.

J is TRBJ2-1 and V is TRBV20-1; 8 bases align to TRBD2. With 3 bases clipped from V and 12 bases from J, the junction kept 25 bases outside the gene matches. CDR3 size: 18 residues. In germline, CDR1 is DFQATT, CDR2 SNEGSKA (reference sequence). CDR3 in amino acids: CSASRAGGGPYWHTGQFF. The CDR3 nucleotides read TGCAGTGCTAGTAGGGCAGGCGGGGGGCCGTATTGGCATACTGGGCAGTTCTTC.

This chain joins TRBV4-1 and TRBJ2-3, with D possibly matching TRBD1 (6 bases). CDR1 is MGHRA and CDR2 is YSYEKL in the germline V gene. The CDR3 spans 19 residues. Trimming removed 3 bases at V and 1 base at J, with 23 bases between. DNA of the CDR3: TGCGCCAGCAGCCAGCAAACAGGGTTGGGGAGATCGGGCACAGATACGCAGTATTTT. It codes for CASSQQTGLGRSGTDTQYF.